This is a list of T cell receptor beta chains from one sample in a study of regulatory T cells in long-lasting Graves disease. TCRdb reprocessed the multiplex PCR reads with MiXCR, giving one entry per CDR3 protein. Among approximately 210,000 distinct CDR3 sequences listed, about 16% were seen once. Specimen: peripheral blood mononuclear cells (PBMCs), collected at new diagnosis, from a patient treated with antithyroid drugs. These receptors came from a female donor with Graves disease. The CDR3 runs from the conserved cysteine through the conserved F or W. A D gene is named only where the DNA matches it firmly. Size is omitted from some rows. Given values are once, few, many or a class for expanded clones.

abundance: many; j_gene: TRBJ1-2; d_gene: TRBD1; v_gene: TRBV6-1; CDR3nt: TGTGCCAGCAGGTTACAGGGGGCGCATGGCTACACCTTC; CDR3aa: CASRLQGAHGYTF
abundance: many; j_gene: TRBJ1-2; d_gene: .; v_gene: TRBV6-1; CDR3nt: TGTGCCAGCAGTGACCTTTCAGCCGGGGCCAGCTCGTCGAACATCTTC; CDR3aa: CASSDLSAGASSSNIF
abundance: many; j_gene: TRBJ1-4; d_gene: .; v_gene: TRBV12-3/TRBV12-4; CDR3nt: TGTGCCAGCAGCTTAGGCGGGGGTGAAAAACTGTTTTTT; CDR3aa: CASSLGGGEKLFF
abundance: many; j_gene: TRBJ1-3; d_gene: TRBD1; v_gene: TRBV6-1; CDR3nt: TGTGCCAGCACCACAGGGGCTGTCGACACCATATATTTT; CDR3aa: CASTTGAVDTIYF
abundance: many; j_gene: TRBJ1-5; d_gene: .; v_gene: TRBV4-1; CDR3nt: TGCGCCAGCAGCCAAGATGGAGGGTTGTTGTTTCAGCCCCAGCATTTT; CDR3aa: CASSQDGGLLFQPQHF
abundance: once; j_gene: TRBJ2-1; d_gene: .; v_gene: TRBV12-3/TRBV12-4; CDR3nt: TGTGCCAGCAGTTTCCCAAGTAGGGGTTCCAAGGTTGGTGAGCAGTTCTTC; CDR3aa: CASSFPSRGSKVGEQFF
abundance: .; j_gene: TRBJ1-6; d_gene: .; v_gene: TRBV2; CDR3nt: TGTGCCAGCAAACAGGAGAGCTCCTATAATTCACCCCTCCACTTT; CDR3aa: CASKQESSYNSPLHF
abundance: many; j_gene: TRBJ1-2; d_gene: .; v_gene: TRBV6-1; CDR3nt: TGTGCCAGCAGTGAAGCGCACGGACCTAACTATGGCTACACCTTC; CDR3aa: CASSEAHGPNYGYTF
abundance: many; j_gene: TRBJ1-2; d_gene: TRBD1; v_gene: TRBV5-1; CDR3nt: TGCGCCAGCAGCAGTGTAATAGGGACAGGGGACGGCTACACCTTC; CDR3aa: CASSSVIGTGDGYTF
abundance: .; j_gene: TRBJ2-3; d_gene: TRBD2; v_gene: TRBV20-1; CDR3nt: TGCAGTGCTGCCGGCGGGGGAGAGGGGCTGGCAGATACGCAGTATTTT; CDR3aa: CSAAGGGEGLADTQYF
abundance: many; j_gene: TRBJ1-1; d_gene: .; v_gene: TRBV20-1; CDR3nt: TGCAGTGCTAGTCAAGGGGGTGACACTGAAGCTTTCTTT; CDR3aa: CSASQGGDTEAFF
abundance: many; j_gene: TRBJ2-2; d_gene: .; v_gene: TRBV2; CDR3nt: TGTGCCAGCAGGAACGCTTATACGAACACCGGGGAGCTGTTTTTT; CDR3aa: CASRNAYTNTGELFF
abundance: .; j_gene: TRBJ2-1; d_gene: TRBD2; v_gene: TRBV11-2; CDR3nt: TGTGCCAGCAGCCCTCGGACTAGCAGATACAATGAGCAGTTCTTC; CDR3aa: CASSPRTSRYNEQFF
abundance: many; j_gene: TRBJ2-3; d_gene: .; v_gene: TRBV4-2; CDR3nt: TGTGCCAGCAGCGGGCAGGAAGGTTGGGCAGATACGCAGTATTTT; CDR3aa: CASSGQEGWADTQYF
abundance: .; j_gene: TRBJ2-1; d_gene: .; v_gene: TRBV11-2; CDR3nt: TGTGCCAGCAGCCCTTCTGCGGGCTACTCCTACAATGAGCAGTTCTTC; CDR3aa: CASSPSAGYSYNEQFF
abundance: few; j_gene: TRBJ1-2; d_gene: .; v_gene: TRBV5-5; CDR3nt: TGTGCCAGCAGCTTGCAGGCCCTACAGGGCGACTATGGCTACACCTTC; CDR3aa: CASSLQALQGDYGYTF
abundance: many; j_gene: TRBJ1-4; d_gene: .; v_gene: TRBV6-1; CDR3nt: TGTGCCAGCAGTAGCCGGGACGGTAATGAAAAACTGTTTTTT; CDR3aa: CASSSRDGNEKLFF
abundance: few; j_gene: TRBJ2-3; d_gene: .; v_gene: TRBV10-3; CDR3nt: TGTGCCATCAGTGAGACCCTAGCCACAGATACGCAGTATTTT; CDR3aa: CAISETLATDTQYF
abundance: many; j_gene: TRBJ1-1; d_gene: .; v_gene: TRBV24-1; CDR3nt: TGTGCCACCAGTGATGGGACCCTACCTGAAGCTTTCTTT; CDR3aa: CATSDGTLPEAFF
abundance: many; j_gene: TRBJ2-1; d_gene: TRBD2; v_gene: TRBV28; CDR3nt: TGTGCCAGCAGTTGGTCCAGCGGGAGGGTTCATGAGCAGTTCTTC; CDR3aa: CASSWSSGRVHEQFF
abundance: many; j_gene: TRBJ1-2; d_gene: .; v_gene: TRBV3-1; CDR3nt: TGTGCCAGCAGCCAGGCCTATAGCACTGGGTATGGCTACACCTTC; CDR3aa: CASSQAYSTGYGYTF
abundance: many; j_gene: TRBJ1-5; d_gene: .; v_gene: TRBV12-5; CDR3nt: TGTGCTAGTGGGGGGGGGCAGCCCCAGCATTTT; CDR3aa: CASGGGQPQHF
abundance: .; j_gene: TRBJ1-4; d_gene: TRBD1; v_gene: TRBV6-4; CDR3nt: TGTGCCAGCAGTGGGACAGGGAAGAATGAAAAACTGTTTTTT; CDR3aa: CASSGTGKNEKLFF
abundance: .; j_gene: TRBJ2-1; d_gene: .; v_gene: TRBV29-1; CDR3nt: TGCAGCGTTTTGGGGACTCAGCCCTACAATGAGCAGTTCTTC; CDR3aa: CSVLGTQPYNEQFF
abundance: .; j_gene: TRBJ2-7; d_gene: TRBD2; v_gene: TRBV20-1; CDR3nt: TGCAGTGCTAGAGATGGGGCTAGCGGGAGCAACGAGCAGTACTTC; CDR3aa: CSARDGASGSNEQYF
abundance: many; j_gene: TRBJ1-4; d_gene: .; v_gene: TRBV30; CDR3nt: TGTGCCTGGAACACAGGGAGTGAAAAACTGTTTTTT; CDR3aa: CAWNTGSEKLFF
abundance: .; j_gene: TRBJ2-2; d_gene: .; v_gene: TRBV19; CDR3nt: TGTGCCAGTCTCTCTTCGGGAGCCGGGGAGCTGTTTTTT; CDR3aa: CASLSSGAGELFF
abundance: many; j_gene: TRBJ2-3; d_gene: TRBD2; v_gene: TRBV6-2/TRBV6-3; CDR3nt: TGTGCCAGCAGCCCTAGCGGGACTTATACGCAGTATTTT; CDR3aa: CASSPSGTYTQYF
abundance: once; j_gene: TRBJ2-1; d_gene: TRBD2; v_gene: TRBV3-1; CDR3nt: TGTGTCAGTAGCCAAGGGCTAGCGGGGAAAAATGAGCAGTTCTTC; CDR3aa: CVSSQGLAGKNEQFF
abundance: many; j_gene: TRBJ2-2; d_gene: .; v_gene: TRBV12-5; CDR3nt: TGTGCTAGTGCCCCCGGGGTCTCCACCGGGGAGCTGTTTTTT; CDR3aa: CASAPGVSTGELFF
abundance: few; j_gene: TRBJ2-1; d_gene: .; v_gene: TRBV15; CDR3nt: TGTGCCACCAGCGGGGGCATCCTCGCCAATGAGCAGTTCTTC; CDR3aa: CATSGGILANEQFF
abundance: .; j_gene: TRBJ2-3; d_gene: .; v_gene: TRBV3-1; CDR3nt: TGTGCCAGCAGCGTCAACTACCGGGGAGATACGCAGTATTTT; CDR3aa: CASSVNYRGDTQYF
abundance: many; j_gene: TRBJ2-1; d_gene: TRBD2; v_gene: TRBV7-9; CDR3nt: TGTGCCAGCAGCTTATGGCGGGAGCGAGGCAATGAGCAGTTCTTC; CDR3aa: CASSLWRERGNEQFF
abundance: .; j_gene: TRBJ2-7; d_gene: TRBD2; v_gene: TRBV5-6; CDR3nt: TGTGCCAGCAGCAAGGGACTAGCGGCCTACGAGCAGTACTTC; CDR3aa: CASSKGLAAYEQYF
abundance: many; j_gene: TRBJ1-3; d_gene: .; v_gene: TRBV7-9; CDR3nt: TGTGCCAGCAGCTTAGCCGGACTGATCTCTGGAAACACCATATATTTT; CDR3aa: CASSLAGLISGNTIYF
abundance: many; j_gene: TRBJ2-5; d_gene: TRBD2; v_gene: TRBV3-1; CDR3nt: TGTGCCAGCACCAGGACTAGCGGAAAGCAAGAGACCCAGTACTTC; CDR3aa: CASTRTSGKQETQYF
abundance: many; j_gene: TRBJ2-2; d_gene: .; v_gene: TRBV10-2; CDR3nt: TGCGCCAGCAGTGCAGGGAACACCGGGGAGCTGTTTTTT; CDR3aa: CASSAGNTGELFF
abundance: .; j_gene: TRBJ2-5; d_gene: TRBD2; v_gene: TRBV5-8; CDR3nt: TGTGCCAGCAGCCCGGGACTAGCCGCCATCCAAGGGAACCAGTACTTC; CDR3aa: CASSPGLAAIQGNQYF
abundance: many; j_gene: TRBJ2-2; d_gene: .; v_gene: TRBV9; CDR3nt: TGTGCCAGCAGCGCTCACAGCGGGGAGCTGTTTTTT; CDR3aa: CASSAHSGELFF
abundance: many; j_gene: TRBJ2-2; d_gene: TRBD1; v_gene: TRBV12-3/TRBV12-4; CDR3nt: TGTGCCAGCAGTGCTGCTTGGGGCAGGGGGATAGGGGAGCTGTTTTTT; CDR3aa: CASSAAWGRGIGELFF
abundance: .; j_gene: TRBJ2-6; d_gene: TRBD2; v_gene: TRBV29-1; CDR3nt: TGCAGCGTTGAGGGACTAGCGGTCTCTGGGGCCAACGTCCTGACTTTC; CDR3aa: CSVEGLAVSGANVLTF
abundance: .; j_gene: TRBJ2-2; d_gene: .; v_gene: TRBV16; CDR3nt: .; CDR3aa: CASTNQTSMYLCASSFGNNGELFF
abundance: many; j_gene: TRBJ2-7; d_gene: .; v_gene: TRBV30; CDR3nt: TGTGCCTGGAGCGGGATGTCAGGGGCCGCCGCCAGGTCCTACGAGCAGTACTTC; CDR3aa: CAWSGMSGAAARSYEQYF
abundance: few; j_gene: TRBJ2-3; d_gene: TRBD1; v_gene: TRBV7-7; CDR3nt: TGTGCTAGCAGCCAGGACAGGGGTGCAGATACGCAGTATTTT; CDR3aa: CASSQDRGADTQYF
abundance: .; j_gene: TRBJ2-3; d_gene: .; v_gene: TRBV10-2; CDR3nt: TGCGCCAGCAGTGAGGTGACAGCGGCCCGAAGCACAGATACGCAGTATTTT; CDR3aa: CASSEVTAARSTDTQYF
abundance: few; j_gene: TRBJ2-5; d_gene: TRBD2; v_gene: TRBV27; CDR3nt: TGTGCCAGCAGTTTAGGGACTAGCGGGGTCCGGTCCCAGTACTTC; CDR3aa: CASSLGTSGVRSQYF
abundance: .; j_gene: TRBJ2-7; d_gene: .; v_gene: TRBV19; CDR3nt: TGTGCCAGTAGTGTCCGGGGGATGGGGGCACCGTTTGCCGAGCAGTACTTC; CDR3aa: CASSVRGMGAPFAEQYF
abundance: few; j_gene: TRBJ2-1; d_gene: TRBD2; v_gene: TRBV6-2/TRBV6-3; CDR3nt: TGTGCCAGCAGCCTTTTACTAGCGGGAGGGTGGTCGGATGAGCAGTTCTTC; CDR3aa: CASSLLLAGGWSDEQFF
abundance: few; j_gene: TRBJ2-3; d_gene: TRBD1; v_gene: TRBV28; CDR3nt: TGTGCCAGCAGTCCACAGGGGCGGGCAGATACGCAGTATTTT; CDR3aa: CASSPQGRADTQYF
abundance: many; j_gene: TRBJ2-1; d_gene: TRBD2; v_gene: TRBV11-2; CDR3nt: TGTGCCAGCAGTACCCGACTAGCGGGAGTGAACAATGAGCAGTTCTTC; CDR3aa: CASSTRLAGVNNEQFF
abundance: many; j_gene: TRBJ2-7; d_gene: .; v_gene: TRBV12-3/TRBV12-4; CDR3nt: TGTGCCAGCAGTGGTGGACAGACCTACGAGCAGTACTTC; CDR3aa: CASSGGQTYEQYF
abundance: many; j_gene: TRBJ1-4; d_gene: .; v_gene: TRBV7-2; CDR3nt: TGTGCCAGCAGCTTAGGGCTTCGCCAGGGTAATGAAAAACTGTTTTTT; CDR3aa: CASSLGLRQGNEKLFF
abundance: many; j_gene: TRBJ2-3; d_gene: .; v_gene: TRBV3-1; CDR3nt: TGTGCCAGCAGCCAAGATTTCCGTGGTACGCAGTATTTT; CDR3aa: CASSQDFRGTQYF
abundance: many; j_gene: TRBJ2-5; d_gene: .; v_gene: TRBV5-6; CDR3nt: TGTGCCAGCAGTTCTCCGGGCGGTGGGCAAGAGACCCAGTACTTC; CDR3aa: CASSSPGGGQETQYF
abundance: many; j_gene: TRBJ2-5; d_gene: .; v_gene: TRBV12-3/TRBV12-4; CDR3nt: TGTGCCAGCAGCACGGGGGAGCAAGAGACCCAGTACTTC; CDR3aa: CASSTGEQETQYF
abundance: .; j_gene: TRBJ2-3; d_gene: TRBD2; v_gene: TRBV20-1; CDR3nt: TGCAGTGCTAGAGAACCTAGCGGGAGAGGCAATACGCAGTATTTT; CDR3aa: CSAREPSGRGNTQYF
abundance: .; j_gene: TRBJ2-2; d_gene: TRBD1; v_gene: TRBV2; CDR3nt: TGTGCCAGCTGGGACGGGGCAGGGGGCACCGGGGAGCTGTTTTTT; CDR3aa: CASWDGAGGTGELFF
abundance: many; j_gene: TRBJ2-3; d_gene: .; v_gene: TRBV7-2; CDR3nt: TGTGCCAGCAGCCTCTCGAGTAGCACAGATACGCAGTATTTT; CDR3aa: CASSLSSSTDTQYF